A selection of T cell receptor beta chains follows, all from one sample in a study of shared clonotypes between healthy human individuals. Only in-frame clones appear in the TCRdb table, and some are missing; sequencing was by immunoSEQ multiplex PCR. The sample contains 450,000 to 500,000 clones, around 79% of which appear only once. Sequenced material: PBMCs. The source of these receptors is a woman in her thirties or forties in good health. Some clones in this sample may be carry-over from other donors' samples. Each CDR3 is given with its conserved first and last residue. Fields, in order: V gene, J gene, CDR3 protein.

>TRBV5-4|TRBJ2-3
CASSSLGVDTQYF
>TRBV5-1|TRBJ2-1
CASREQGSLSYNEQFF
>TRBV2|TRBJ2-2
CASSEWGTVATGELFF
>TRBV28|TRBJ2-7
CASSLPGGSWEQYF
>TRBV14|TRBJ2-2
CASSLSRGAGELFF
>TRBV5-1|TRBJ2-2
CASSLAQGGGELFF
>TRBV7-6|TRBJ2-2
CASSRSGGQGAIDTGELFF
>TRBV18|TRBJ1-1
CASSPGALGEAFF
>TRBV9|TRBJ2-1
CASSVESGTSGHMEQFF
>TRBV2|TRBJ1-1
CASGRQEIEAFF
>TRBV18|TRBJ1-5
CASHQGGSNQPQHF
>TRBV5-1|TRBJ1-2
CASSLEGTDGYTF
>TRBV25-1|TRBJ1-2
CASSSILGGYGYTF
>TRBV11-1|TRBJ1-3
CASSLDSGNTIYF
>TRBV6-4|TRBJ2-2
CASSDSQGAPGELFF
>TRBV5-1|TRBJ2-3
CASSFLAGTDTQYF
>TRBV19|TRBJ1-3
CASSPVAGTRGNTIYF
>TRBV10-2|TRBJ1-5
CASRPPGHLNQPQHF
>TRBV11-2|TRBJ2-7
CASSLGAGLGEQYF
>TRBV7-3|TRBJ2-3
CASSPMTGEADTQYF
>TRBV5-1|TRBJ2-7
CASSLRLAGVYEQYF
>TRBV7-2|TRBJ2-1
CASSGLPSGRFNEQFF
>TRBV19|TRBJ1-4
CASSTSGQDNEKLFF
>TRBV27|TRBJ1-1
CASTGEGLGTEAFF